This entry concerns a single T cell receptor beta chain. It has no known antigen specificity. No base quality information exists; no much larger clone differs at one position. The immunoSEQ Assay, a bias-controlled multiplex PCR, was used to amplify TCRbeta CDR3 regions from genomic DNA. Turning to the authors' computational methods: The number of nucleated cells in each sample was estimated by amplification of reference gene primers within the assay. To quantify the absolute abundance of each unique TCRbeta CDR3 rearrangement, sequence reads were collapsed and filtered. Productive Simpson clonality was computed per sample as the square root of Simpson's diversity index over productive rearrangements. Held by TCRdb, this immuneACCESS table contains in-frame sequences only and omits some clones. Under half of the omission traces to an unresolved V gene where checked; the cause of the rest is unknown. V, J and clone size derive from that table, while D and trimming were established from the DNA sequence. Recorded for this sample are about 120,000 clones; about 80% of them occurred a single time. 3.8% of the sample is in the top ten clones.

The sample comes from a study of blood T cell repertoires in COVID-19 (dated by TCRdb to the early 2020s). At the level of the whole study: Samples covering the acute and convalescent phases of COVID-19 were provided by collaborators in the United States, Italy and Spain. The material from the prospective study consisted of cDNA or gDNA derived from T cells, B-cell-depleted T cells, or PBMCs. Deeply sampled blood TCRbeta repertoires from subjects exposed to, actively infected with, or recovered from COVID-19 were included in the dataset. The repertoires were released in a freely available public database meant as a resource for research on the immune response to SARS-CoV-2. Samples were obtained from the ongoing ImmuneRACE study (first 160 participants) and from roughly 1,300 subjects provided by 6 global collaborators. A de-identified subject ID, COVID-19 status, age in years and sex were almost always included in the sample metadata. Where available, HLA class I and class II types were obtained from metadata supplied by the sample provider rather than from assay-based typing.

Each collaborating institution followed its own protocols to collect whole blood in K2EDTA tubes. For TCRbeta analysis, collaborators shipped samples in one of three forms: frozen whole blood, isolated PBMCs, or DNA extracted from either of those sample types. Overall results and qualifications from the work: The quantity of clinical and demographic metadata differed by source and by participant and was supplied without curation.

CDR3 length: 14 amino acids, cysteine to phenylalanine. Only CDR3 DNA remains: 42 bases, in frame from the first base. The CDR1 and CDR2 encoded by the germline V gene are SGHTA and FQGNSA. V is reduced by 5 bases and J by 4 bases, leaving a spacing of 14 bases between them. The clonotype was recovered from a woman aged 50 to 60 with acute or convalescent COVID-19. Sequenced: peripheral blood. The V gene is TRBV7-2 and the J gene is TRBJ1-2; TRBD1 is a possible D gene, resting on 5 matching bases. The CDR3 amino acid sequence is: CASSGGTASYGYTF. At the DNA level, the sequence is TGTGCCAGCAGCGGAGGGACGGCTAGCTATGGCTACACCTTC.